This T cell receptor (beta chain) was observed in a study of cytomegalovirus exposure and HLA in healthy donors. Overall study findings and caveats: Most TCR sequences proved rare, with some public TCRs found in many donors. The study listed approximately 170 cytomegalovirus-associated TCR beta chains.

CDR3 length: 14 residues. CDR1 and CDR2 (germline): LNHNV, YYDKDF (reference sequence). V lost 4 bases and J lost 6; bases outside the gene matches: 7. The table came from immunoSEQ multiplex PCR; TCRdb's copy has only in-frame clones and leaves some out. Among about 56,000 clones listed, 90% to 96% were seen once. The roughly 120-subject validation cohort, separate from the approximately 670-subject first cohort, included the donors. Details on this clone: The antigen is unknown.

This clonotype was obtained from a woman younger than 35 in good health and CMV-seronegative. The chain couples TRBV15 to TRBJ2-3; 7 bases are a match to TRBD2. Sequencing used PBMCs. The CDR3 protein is CATSTKRGLDTQYF. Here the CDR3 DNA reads TGTGCCACCAGCACAAAGCGGGGTTTGGATACGCAGTATTTT. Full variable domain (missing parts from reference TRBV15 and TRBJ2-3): DAMVIQNPRYQVTQFGKPVTLSCSQTLNHNVMYWYQQKSSQAPKLLFHYYDKDFNNEADTPDNFQSRRPNTSFCFLDIRSPGLGDTAMYLCATSTKRGLDTQYFGPGTRLTVL.